Here is one T cell receptor beta chain with its context. A much larger clone lies a single base off, so this may be a read error. This CDR3 has 14 residues. Germline CDR1 reads LGHNA; CDR2 reads YNFKEQ. TCRdb reanalyzed the PCR reads via MiXCR. This table holds some 20,000 clones, approximately 14% found once. The sample comes from a study of metastatic and nonmetastatic thyroid tumors. Study background: Repertoires from blood and tumor or nodule tissue of malignant and benign thyroid patients were compared.

Among the patients, none had received any treatment before thyroid surgery. The chain employs TRBV4-2 and TRBJ2-5; D is uncertain. Matching the DNA end better, TRBJ2-1 makes the J call doubtful. The sequence was collected from a female donor with papillary thyroid cancer or a benign thyroid nodule (not recorded which). Some clones in this sample may be carry-over from other donors' samples. The sequenced sample was blood. Here the CDR3 DNA reads TGTGTCAGCAGCCAAGAGGTGGGATCCAATGAGCAGTTCTTC. Amino acid sequence: CVSSQEVGSNEQFF.